This T cell receptor beta chain was recorded in a study of cytomegalovirus exposure and HLA in healthy donors. Study information: Most donors, less than 85% of a few hundred genotyped, fell in the Caucasian-associated ancestry cluster. Whole-study findings and limits: The productive fraction for most TCR beta V segments was about 87% or about 30% in an earlier analysis.

As regards this clone: Its antigen is undetermined.

Use of 60 Vbeta and 13 Jbeta primers characterized the PCR. Produced via immunoSEQ multiplex PCR; TCRdb's table is partial and in-frame only. The table lists about 120,000 clones, about 81% of them singletons. Germline values: CDR1 SGHVS, CDR2 FQNEAQ. CDR3 size: 14 residues. Losses at the gene ends were 5 bases for V and 0 bases for J; bases not matched to a gene: 3. The rearrangement joins TRBV7-8 to TRBJ1-2; 7 bases are a match to TRBD1. The TCR was taken from a middle-aged woman in good health and CMV-seropositive. The sample consisted of PBMCs. CDR3 sequence reads: CASSLGTANYGYTF. The CDR3 DNA follows: TGTGCCAGCAGCCTTGGGACAGCTAACTATGGCTACACCTTC.